The rows below give T cell receptor beta chains drawn from one sample of a study of blood T cell repertoires in COVID-19. Data came from immunoSEQ multiplex PCR; TCRdb stores just in-frame clones and leaves some out. Of under 300,000 clones in the sample, about 85% are singletons; the top ten hold 3%. Sequenced: PBMCs or T cells enriched from blood (not recorded which). The receptors were gathered from a woman in her 50s who had recovered from COVID-19. Each CDR3 is given with its conserved first and last residue.

>TRBV5-6|TRBJ2-3
CASSLIGGSTDTQYF
>TRBV27|TRBJ2-7
CASSQPGQGASEQYF
>TRBV2|TRBJ1-2
CAGTGALSNYGYTF
>TRBV10-1|TRBJ2-3
CASSDGLASSTDTQYF
>TRBV2|TRBJ2-6
CASSSSRGANVLTF
>TRBV7-3|TRBJ2-1
CASSSGLAGTQEQFF
>TRBV4-1|TRBJ1-1
CASSQEGRGPSNTEAFF
>TRBV18|TRBJ2-7
CASSQGPREQYF
>TRBV12-5|TRBJ2-3
CASGLVPSGSASTDTQYF
>TRBV19|TRBJ1-1
CASIERQGSSNTEAFF
>TRBV11-3|TRBJ1-1
CASSLGTGLNTEAFF
>TRBV4-1|TRBJ2-2
CASSQEFEGLGHGELFF
>TRBV12-5|TRBJ1-1
CASGLVLGNRVTEAFF
>TRBV7-3|TRBJ2-7
CASSPETGTRGEQYF
>TRBV6-6|TRBJ1-5
CASSQTGSISNQPQHF
>TRBV30|TRBJ1-4
CAWTLGGQREKLFF
>TRBV5-4|TRBJ2-5
CASSSVAGEGETQYF
>TRBV7-9|TRBJ2-5
CASSFRQGGETQYF
>TRBV18|TRBJ1-1
CASSRNRGDTEAFF
>TRBV5-8|TRBJ2-2
CASSLDFRERGTGELFF
>TRBV6-2/TRBV6-3|TRBJ1-1
CASSPAGGSRTEAFF
>TRBV7-2|TRBJ2-5
CASSARGTSGSPPIGTQYF
>TRBV7-2|TRBJ1-6
CASRPRTGTGYNSPLHF
>TRBV11-2|TRBJ2-2
CASTRTGGPAGELFF
>TRBV3-1/TRBV3-2|TRBJ2-3
CASSQSGATDTQYF
>TRBV28|TRBJ1-5
CASSLPGQGSQPQHF
>TRBV28|TRBJ2-5
CASSFEETQYF
>TRBV3-1/TRBV3-2|TRBJ2-1
CASSQGRQGRFF
>TRBV7-3|TRBJ1-1
CASSSQGPNTEAFF
>TRBV5-1|TRBJ1-5
CASSVGTGSQPQHF
>TRBV27|TRBJ2-7
CASSAGGAYEQYF
>TRBV28|TRBJ2-3
CASSQGGQGAKTDTQYF
>TRBV2|TRBJ1-5
CASRASRGYQPQHF
>TRBV7-8|TRBJ2-2
CASSNKREQVGELFF
>TRBV4-1|TRBJ2-7
CASSQRGLAGYEQYF
>TRBV6-2/TRBV6-3|TRBJ2-7
CASSYEGGSYEQYF
>TRBV28|TRBJ1-3
CASSLLGQATSGNTIYF
>TRBV6-1|TRBJ1-2
CASSEGTGRSYGYTF
>TRBV11-2|TRBJ2-7
CASRNPRRSAPYEQYF
>TRBV5-1|TRBJ2-7
CASNPDRASYEQYF
>TRBV6-5|TRBJ2-1
CASITPGGENEQFF